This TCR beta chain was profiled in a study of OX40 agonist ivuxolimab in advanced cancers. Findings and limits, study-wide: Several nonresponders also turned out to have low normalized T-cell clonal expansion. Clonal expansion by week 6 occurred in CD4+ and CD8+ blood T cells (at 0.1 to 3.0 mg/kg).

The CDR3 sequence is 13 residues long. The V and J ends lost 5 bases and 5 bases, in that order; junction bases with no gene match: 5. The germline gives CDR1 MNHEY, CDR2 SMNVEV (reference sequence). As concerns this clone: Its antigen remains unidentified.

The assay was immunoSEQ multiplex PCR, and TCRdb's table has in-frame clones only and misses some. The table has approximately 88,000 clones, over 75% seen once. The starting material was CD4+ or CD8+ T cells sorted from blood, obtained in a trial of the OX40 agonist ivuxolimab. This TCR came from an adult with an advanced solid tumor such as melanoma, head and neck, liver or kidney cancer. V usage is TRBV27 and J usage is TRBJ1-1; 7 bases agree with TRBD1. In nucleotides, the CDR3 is TGTGCCAGCAGTCCGTGGACAGGAACTGAAGCTTTCTTT. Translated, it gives CASSPWTGTEAFF.